This TCR beta chain was retrieved from a study of vaccination effects on CD4 cells after COVID-19. Study-wide points: Spike-reactive clones present post-vaccine in convalescents were predominantly new vaccine-induced clones.

Comment on this clone: Antigen unknown.

CDR1 and CDR2 from the germline V gene are WNHNN and SYGVQD (reference sequence). CDR3 length: 9 amino acids. Trimming cost V 6 bases and J 7 bases, with 4 bases left between them. The assay was immunoSEQ multiplex PCR, and TCRdb's table has in-frame clones only and misses some. Seen here are 40,000 to 55,000 clones, around 74% observed once, and the top ten hold just over 8.5%. When ten to eleven days of culture had elapsed, CD4+ T cells were isolated. The chain employs TRBV10-1 and TRBJ2-7; D is ambiguous. Source: CD4+ T cells from PBMCs cultured without peptide, taken before COVID-19 vaccination. The origin of this receptor is a human donor who had a prior SARS-CoV-2 infection. CDR3 nucleotides: TGCGCCAGCAGCCGTGAGCAGTACTTC. Translation gives CASSREQYF.